Sequencing of this T cell receptor (beta chain) was carried out in a study of TIL therapy for anti-PD-1-resistant metastatic lung cancer (TCRdb year 2021). Study-level background: Enrolled patients had a median age of around 56 years (range about 38-75) and a median tumor PD-L1 proportion score of 6%. The cohort was composed predominantly of lung adenocarcinoma, with a few EGFR-mutant and two ALK-rearranged tumors included, and half of patients were identified as current or former smokers. T cell receptor beta sequencing of tumor and peripheral blood was used to follow clonotypes across the tumor, the expanded TIL product and serial blood samples. A median non-synonymous tumor mutation burden of under 1.9 mutations per megabase was determined across the cohort by whole-exome sequencing.

The meaning of the sample's time point label: pre-treatment sample, taken before nivolumab and TIL therapy. Baseline tumor samples were excised metastases, mostly pleural nodules or supraclavicular lymph nodes, from the same resection used to grow TIL. Tumors were collected before any PD-1/PD-L1 blockade, after which patients were given nivolumab, and patients who progressed were given lymphodepletion, an infusion of expanded TIL and IL-2. Between October 2017 and early 2020, a dual-center phase I trial enrolled adults who had stage 4 NSCLC. The samples were drawn from an open-label, single-arm phase I trial testing tumor-infiltrating lymphocyte therapy combined with nivolumab in advanced non-small cell lung cancer. For each resected tumor, portions were snap-frozen in liquid nitrogen and kept at -80 degrees C. Tumor regions of interest were selected on H&E sections by laser-capture macrodissection, were pulverized into roughly 16 mg aliquots, and were extracted with Qiagen Allprep kits.

As to this clone: Its recognized antigen is unknown. No per-base quality is available; no much larger clone lies one base away.

From the cysteine up to the phenylalanine, the CDR3 has a length of 16 residues. Left in the record is the CDR3 DNA by itself, 48 bases read in frame from the first base. Trimming costs V 4 bases and J 11 bases, and their ends lie 27 bases apart. Based on the germline V gene (reference sequence), the CDR1 and CDR2 sequences are GTSNPN and SVGIG. Study-wide conclusions, independent of this receptor: Clonal turnover during TIL culture was high, and many clones enriched in the product were not detected in the baseline tumor, suggesting clonal contraction rather than faithful expansion. Higher clonality and lower diversity were observed in expanded TIL cultures than in baseline intratumoral T cells (median clonality around 5.7% vs 31%, p < 0.0001). Because the cohort was highly selected, with more treatment-naive, never-smoker and oncogene-addicted patients than is typical, generalizability is limited. The study protocol defined all tumor marker inferences as exploratory.

Using bias-controlled multiplex PCR with the immunoSEQ v3 hsTCRB kit, the TCR beta CDR3 regions were amplified from genomic DNA. TCR libraries were sequenced on an Illumina NextSeq 500 to around 1.9 million read pairs for survey level or roughly 4.5-6.5 million for deep level. In the paper's pipeline: The immunoSEQ Analyzer software assigned V, D and J genes, filtered out non-productive sequences, and reported clonality. Repertoires were compared by productive Simpson clonality and by the Morisita overlap index of productive TRB rearrangements between infused TIL and blood. This is the immuneACCESS table as TCRdb keeps it, with only in-frame sequences that have V and J called. A part of the clones is gone; compared with another copy, unresolved V genes explain less than half, and the rest is unexplained. V, J and clone size derive from that table, while D and trimming were established from the DNA sequence. The sample contains about 25,000 clones, approximately 72% of them found a single time. The ten biggest clones cover roughly 7.4% of the sample.

This chain is built from TRBV30 and TRBJ2-1; TRBD2 is a weak D gene call, 5 bases matching. Sequenced here: tumor tissue, sampled at baseline. This sequence was found in a person aged 30 to 80 with non-small cell lung cancer. The CDR3 is CAWTVGGLAETQKQFF. Here is the DNA: TGTGCCTGGACCGTCGGCGGGCTAGCAGAGACACAGAAGCAGTTCTTC.